This T cell receptor beta chain is from a study of T cells in Graves' hyperthyroidism and ophthalmopathy (dated by TCRdb to between 2018 and 2021). For the study in its entirety: Peripheral blood samples were taken at initial diagnosis, before any treatment was given. The approximately 90 discovery patients were divided at random into training and test sets in a 7:3 ratio. According to the paper, TCR Vbeta CDR3 sequencing was carried out on about 140 peripheral blood samples, which came from fewer than 50 ophthalmopathy, some 73 hyperthyroidism and 17 progressor patients. In six Graves' hyperthyroidism patients, the study also compared T-cell repertoires from thyroid tissue with T-cell repertoires from blood. To identify TCR V-J signatures that set the groups apart, the researchers used a discovery cohort of 90 to 100 patients, made up of under 45 with Graves' ophthalmopathy and 57 with stable Graves' hyperthyroidism. Once sampling was done, hyperthyroidism patients were given methimazole at a starting dose of 30 mg daily, whereas ophthalmopathy patients were given high-dose intravenous methylprednisolone. An independent validation cohort of about 19 hyperthyroidism patients and 17 patients who later progressed to ophthalmopathy tested prospective prediction of ophthalmopathy.

The hyperthyroidism patients were between 18 and 65 years old and newly diagnosed, with a disease duration of less than 2 months. Any patient with an uncontrolled infection, another autoimmune disease, pregnancy or lactation was excluded. Diagnoses relied on clinical symptoms, serum thyroxine and TRAb, thyroid ultrasound and orbital computed tomography. Blood from progressor patients was collected at the time of first diagnosis with hyperthyroidism, before any ophthalmopathy symptoms had appeared. Ficoll-Paque density gradient centrifugation was used to isolate PBMCs from about 10 ml of fresh peripheral blood. Patients classed as progressors first received a Graves' hyperthyroidism diagnosis and then went on to develop ophthalmopathy during follow-up. Total RNA was extracted with Trizol reagent, and quality was checked on an Agilent 2100 Bioanalyzer. Overall results and qualifications from the work: In validation, the model predicted progression to ophthalmopathy a median of approximately 6.6 months before onset, with approximately 70% sensitivity and roughly 79% specificity. In cross-validation, a model built on a 13 V-J signature told ophthalmopathy apart from stable hyperthyroidism with under 90% sensitivity and roughly 83% specificity, and in testing the same model reached 80%/75%. Most expanded thyroid clonotypes (frequency above 0.001) were also detected in blood, a finding suggesting that blood repertoires may reflect thyroid immune responses. No statistical method was used to set the sample size in advance, and investigators knew the group allocation.

The TCR beta CDR3 regions were amplified from RNA transcripts. For the first round of RT-PCR on the TCR CDR3, the HTBI primer set was used together with the Qiagen OneStep RT-PCR kit. Libraries were constructed in a second round of multiplex PCR, after which size selection and purification were carried out. Sequencing of the libraries was done on an Illumina HiSeq2000 using paired-end 100 bp reads. For the original study's pipeline: SOAPnuke was used to process the raw data, throwing out any read that contained adapters or uncalled bases, had a mean Phred below 15, or lacked an exact constant-primer or identifier match. COPE v1.2.5 was used to merge the high-quality paired reads, and each unique nucleotide sequence was defined as a clonotype. MiTCR v1.1 was used to align the clonotypes against IMGT TRBV, TRBD and TRBJ reference segments. The analysis was restricted to V-J combinations with a frequency above 0.0001, which together covered 98% to 99.2% of the repertoires. The TCS score was defined as F50 (clonal expansion) divided by E x V (chaos), with BLOSUM62-based TCRdist calculated between CDR3 peptides within each V-J. Welch's t-statistics and random forest reduced some 510 V-J features to 10 to 15, which were used in a naive Bayes classifier (R e1071). TCRdb trimmed public reads at Q25 via fastp, called clones via MiXCR and kept in-frame beta chains. Merged by CDR3 protein, the rows form single entries marked with the most common genes and DNA. The V and J calls reflect TCRdb's pipeline rather than the authors' work. Counted in this sample were fewer than 450,000 distinct CDR3 sequences; 15% to 20% of them appeared once. The ten largest clones represent 34% of the sample.

In regard to this clonotype: No antigen is known for it. A much larger clone lies a single base off, so this may be a read error.

This clonotype was sampled from a woman in her twenties or thirties with Graves' hyperthyroidism that later progressed to Graves' ophthalmopathy. Sequencing was performed on blood.

The DNA reads as follows: TGTGCCAGCAGCTTAGACTTAGCGGGAGTTACCTACGAGCAGTACTTC. Translated, this gives CASSLDLAGVTYEQYF. The V gene is TRBV7-8 and the J gene is TRBJ2-7; TRBD2 lines up with 9 middle nucleotides. The CDR3 spans 16 residues, from the cysteine through the phenylalanine. The DNA shown is the 48-base CDR3, in frame from base 1. Based on the germline V gene, the CDR1 and CDR2 sequences are SGHVS and FQNEAQ. Clipping removes 1 base from V and 2 bases from J, with 6 as the unmatched junction base count.